This T cell receptor (beta chain) was sequenced during a study of OX40 agonist ivuxolimab in advanced cancers. Background on the whole study: Ivuxolimab, which targeted the costimulatory receptor OX40 (CD134), was an agonistic, fully human IgG2 monoclonal antibody. Intravenous ivuxolimab was administered to patients every 2 weeks at six dose levels: 0.01, 0.1, 0.3, 1.5, 3 and 10 mg/kg. Of the approximately 50 dose-escalation patients, hepatocellular carcinoma was present in approximately 20, melanoma in about 15, renal cell carcinoma in 9 and head and neck cancer in 9. A male proportion of 75% to 85% and a mean age of 60 years, ranging from roughly 23 to 80, were recorded for the dose-escalation cohort. Patients were allowed to have had prior anti-PD-1, anti-PD-L1 or anti-CTLA-4 therapy, and roughly two fifths of the dose-escalation patients had been treated with checkpoint inhibitors. Three dose-escalation patients achieved partial responses, one with hepatocellular carcinoma and two with cutaneous melanoma. The purpose of peripheral TCRbeta sequencing was to test whether ivuxolimab changed TCR sequence diversity and led to clonal T-cell expansion. The paper reports the monotherapy dose-escalation portion (N ≈ 52 patients) of the phase I ivuxolimab trial.

Patients with a history of autoimmune disease or receiving systemic immunosuppression were excluded from the trial. Peripheral blood for TCR sequencing was collected from all dose cohorts at baseline, on cycle 4 day 1, and on cycle 7 day 1. Samples were obtained from an open-label, multicenter, first-in-human phase I dose-escalation trial of ivuxolimab. Adults with locally advanced or metastatic melanoma, renal cell carcinoma, hepatocellular carcinoma or head and neck squamous cell carcinoma were enrolled in the trial. Before TCR sequencing, CD4+ T cells and CD8+ T cells were sorted from peripheral blood as separate populations. In the germline V gene (reference sequence), CDR1 corresponds to SGHAT and CDR2 to FQDESV. Deletion took 2 bases off V and 5 bases off J, with a span of 12 bases between the germline ends. The cysteine opens and the phenylalanine closes a CDR3 of 15 amino acids. Only the CDR3 part of the read is kept: 45 bases, read in frame from the first base.

A note on this clone: Its antigen is unknown. No much larger clonotype is one base removed from it; base qualities were not supplied.

Genomic DNA was extracted from sorted cells for sequencing of the TCRbeta CDR3 region. The immunoSEQ Assay was used to sequence the TCRbeta CDR3 regions. TCRdb carries this immuneACCESS record with in-frame sequences only. Its versions omit some clonotypes, under half of them owing to an unresolved V gene in the studies checked, with the rest unexplained. Present in this sample are more than 50,000 clones, 86% of which were seen just once. The top ten clones comprise 2% to 3% of the sample. General findings and caveats noted by the study authors: At doses of 0.1 to 3.0 mg/kg, clonal expansion of both CD4+ and CD8+ blood T cells was observed from baseline to week 6. Low levels of normalized T-cell clonal expansion were also seen in some patients who did not respond. In the 0.1-3.0 mg/kg groups, partial responders were among the patients with the lowest normalized peripheral clonal expansion, particularly in CD8+ T cells. The antigen specificity of the peripheral T cells that underwent clonal expansion was not determined. After ivuxolimab, expanded clones were on average more numerous among CD8+ T cells than among CD4+ T cells.

Sequences were derived from CD4+ or CD8+ T cells sorted from blood, sampled in a trial of the OX40 agonist ivuxolimab. The rearranged chain carries TRBV11-1 and TRBJ1-4, with the D gene not clear enough to name. This TCR was recovered from an adult with an advanced solid tumor such as melanoma, head and neck, liver or kidney cancer. The CDR3 region reads CASSLQPTKNEKLFF. The DNA sequence is as follows: TGTGCCAGCAGCTTACAGCCGACTAAAAATGAAAAACTGTTTTTT.